The following is a TCR beta chain sequence with its context. What it binds is not known. Every CD8+ T cell subset underwent triplicate sorting at about 300,000 cells apiece. The germline CDR1 and CDR2 sequences are SGHVS and FQNEAQ. CDR3 length equals 23 residues. These data come from a study of CXCR3-negative and CXCR3-positive naive CD8 T cells. Study in general: Every library held about 1.5 +/- 0.3 million TRB reads, and the total came to around 150 million. Study observations and caveats: Memory, not naive, CXCR3-negative and CXCR3-positive cells differed in TRBV-TRBJ usage.

cDNA libraries for TRB were generated by 5' RACE incorporating UMI labels. TCRdb reprocessed the 5' RACE reads and reports one entry per CDR3 protein, with no DNA. Its clone listing holds 100,000 to 150,000 distinct CDR3 sequences. Source material: naive CXCR3- CD8+ T cells from blood. Subset: CD45RO-CCR7+CD27+CD95- naive CD8+ T cells lacking CXCR3 (TNR3-). The gene calls are TRBV7-8 and TRBJ2-2; without DNA, the TCRdb call of TRBD1 cannot be checked. The clonotype was recovered from a human donor in good health. Some clones in this sample may be carry-over from other donors' samples. This CDR3 reads CASSSPKIRARPGGLFGAGELFF.